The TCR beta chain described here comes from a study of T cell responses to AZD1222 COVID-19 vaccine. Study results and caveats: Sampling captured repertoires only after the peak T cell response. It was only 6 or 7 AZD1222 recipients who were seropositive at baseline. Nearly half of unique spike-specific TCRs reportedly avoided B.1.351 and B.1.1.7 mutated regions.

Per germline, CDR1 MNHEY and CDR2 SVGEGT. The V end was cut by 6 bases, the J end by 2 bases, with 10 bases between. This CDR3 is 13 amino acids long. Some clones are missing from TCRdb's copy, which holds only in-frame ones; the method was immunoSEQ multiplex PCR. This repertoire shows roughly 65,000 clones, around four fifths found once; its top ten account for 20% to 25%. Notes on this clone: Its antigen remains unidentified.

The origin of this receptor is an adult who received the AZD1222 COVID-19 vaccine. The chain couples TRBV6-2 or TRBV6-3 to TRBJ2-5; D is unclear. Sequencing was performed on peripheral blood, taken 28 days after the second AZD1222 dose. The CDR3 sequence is CASSLGRQETQYF. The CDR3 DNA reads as TGTGCCAGCAGCTTAGGACGGCAAGAGACCCAGTACTTC.